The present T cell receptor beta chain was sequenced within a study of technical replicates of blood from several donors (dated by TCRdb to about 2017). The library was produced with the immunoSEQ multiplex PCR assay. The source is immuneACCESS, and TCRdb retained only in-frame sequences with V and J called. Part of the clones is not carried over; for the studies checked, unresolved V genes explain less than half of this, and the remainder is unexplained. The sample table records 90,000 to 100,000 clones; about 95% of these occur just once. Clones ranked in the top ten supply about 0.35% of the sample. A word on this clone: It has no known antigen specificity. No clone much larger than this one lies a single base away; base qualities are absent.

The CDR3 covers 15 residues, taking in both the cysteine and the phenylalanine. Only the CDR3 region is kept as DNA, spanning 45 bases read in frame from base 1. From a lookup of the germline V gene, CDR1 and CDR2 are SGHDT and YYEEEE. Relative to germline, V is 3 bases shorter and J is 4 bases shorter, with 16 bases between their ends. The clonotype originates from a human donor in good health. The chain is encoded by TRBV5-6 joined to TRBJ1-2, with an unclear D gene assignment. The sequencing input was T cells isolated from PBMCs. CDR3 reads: CASSSDPGSGYGYTF. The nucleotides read TGTGCCAGCAGCTCCGACCCCGGTTCGGGCTATGGCTACACCTTC.